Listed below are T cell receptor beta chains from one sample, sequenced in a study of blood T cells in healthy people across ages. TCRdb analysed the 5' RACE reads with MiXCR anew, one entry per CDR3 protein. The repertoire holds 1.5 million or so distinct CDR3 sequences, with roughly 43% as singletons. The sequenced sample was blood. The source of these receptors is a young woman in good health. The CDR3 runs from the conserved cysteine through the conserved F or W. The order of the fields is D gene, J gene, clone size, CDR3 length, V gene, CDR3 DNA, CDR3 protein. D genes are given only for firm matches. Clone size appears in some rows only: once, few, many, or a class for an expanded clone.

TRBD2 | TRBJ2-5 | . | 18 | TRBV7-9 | TGTGCCAGCAGCCGAGGGGCACTAGCGGACCTCCTCCAAGAGACCCAGTACTTC | CASSRGALADLLQETQYF
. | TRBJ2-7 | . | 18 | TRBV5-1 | TGCGCCAGCAGCCCGTTGCCGGGAGAGGACTTTAGAAACAATGAGCAGTACTTC | CASSPLPGEDFRNNEQYF
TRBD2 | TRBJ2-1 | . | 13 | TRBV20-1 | TGCAGTGCTAAACCTGGGACTAGGGCTGAGCAGTTCTTC | CSAKPGTRAEQFF
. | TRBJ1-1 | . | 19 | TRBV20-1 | TGCAGTGCTAGAGATCTCGTGGCAGATCCCTACCTTATGAACACTGAAGCTTTCTTT | CSARDLVADPYLMNTEAFF
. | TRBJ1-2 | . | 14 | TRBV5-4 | TGTGCCAGCAGCTTGGGTCTGCAGAAGTATGGCTACACCTTC | CASSLGLQKYGYTF
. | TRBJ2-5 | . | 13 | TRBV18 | TGTGCCAGCTCACCTTCCGGGAGTAAGGTGCAGTACTTC | CASSPSGSKVQYF
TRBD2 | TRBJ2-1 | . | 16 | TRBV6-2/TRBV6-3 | TGTGCCAGCAGCGCCGCCGGGACTAGCGGGAGGAATGAGCAGTTCTTC | CASSAAGTSGRNEQFF
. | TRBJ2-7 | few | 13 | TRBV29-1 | TGCAGCGTCCTAACGCGGACAGCCTACGAGCAGTACTTC | CSVLTRTAYEQYF
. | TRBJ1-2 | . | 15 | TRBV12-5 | TGTGCTAGTGGTTTGGTATCCACTCTTAACTATGGCTACACCTTC | CASGLVSTLNYGYTF
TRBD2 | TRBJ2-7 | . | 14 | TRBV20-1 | TGCAGTGCTGGGACTAGCGGGAGATCCTACGAGCAGTACTTC | CSAGTSGRSYEQYF
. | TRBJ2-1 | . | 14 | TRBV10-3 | TGTGCCACCAGTGAGTCGAGCGGCTACAATGAGCAGTTCTTC | CATSESSGYNEQFF
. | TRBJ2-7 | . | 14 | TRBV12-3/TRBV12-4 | TGTGCCAGCAGATATCTGGGGGCGTACTACGAGCAGTACTTC | CASRYLGAYYEQYF
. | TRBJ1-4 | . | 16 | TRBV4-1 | TGCGCCAGCAGCCAACACCCGACAGGCGGATACGAAAAACTGTTTTTT | CASSQHPTGGYEKLFF
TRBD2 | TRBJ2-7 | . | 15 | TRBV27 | TGTGCCAGCAGACCACGAGCGGGGGAACACTACGAGCAGTACTTC | CASRPRAGEHYEQYF
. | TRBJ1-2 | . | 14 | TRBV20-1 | TGCAGTGCTAGTCAAGGGAAGGGTGAGAATGGCTACACCTTC | CSASQGKGENGYTF
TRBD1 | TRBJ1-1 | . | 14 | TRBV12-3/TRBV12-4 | TGTGCCAGCAGTTTTAGGGACAGTCACACTGAAGCTTTCTTT | CASSFRDSHTEAFF
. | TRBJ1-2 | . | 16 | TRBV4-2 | TGTGCCAGCAGCCAAGGTTCGGCAGGAGCTAACTATGGCTACACCTTC | CASSQGSAGANYGYTF
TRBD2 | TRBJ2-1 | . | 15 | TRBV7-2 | TGTGCCAGCAGCTCGTACGGGACTAGTGACAATGAGCAGTTCTTC | CASSSYGTSDNEQFF
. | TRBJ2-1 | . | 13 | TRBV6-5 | TGTGCCAGCAGTTCCCCGGGGTTCTACGAGCAGTTCTTC | CASSSPGFYEQFF
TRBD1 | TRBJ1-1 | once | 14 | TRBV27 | TGTGCCAGCAGTACCCAGGGGGACGTCACTGAAGCTTTCTTT | CASSTQGDVTEAFF
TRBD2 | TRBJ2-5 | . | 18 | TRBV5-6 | TGTGCCAGCAACGAGTTTCCGGGACTAGCGGGGTTCCAAGAGACCCAGTACTTC | CASNEFPGLAGFQETQYF
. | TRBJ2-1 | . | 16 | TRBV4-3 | TGCGCCAGCAGCCAAGATGACAAGAGGGCCTACAATGAGCAGTTCTTC | CASSQDDKRAYNEQFF
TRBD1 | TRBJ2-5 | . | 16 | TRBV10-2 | TGCGCCAGCAGTGATCCCGGACAGGCCGGGGAAGAGACCCAGTACTTC | CASSDPGQAGEETQYF
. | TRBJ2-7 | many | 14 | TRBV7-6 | TGTGCCAGCAGTTTGGATAGCGGTCCTTACGAGCAGTACTTC | CASSLDSGPYEQYF
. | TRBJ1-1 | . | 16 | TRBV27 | TGTGCCGGCAGTTTTGTCCCCCAGGGGCCGAACACTGAAGCTTTCTTT | CAGSFVPQGPNTEAFF
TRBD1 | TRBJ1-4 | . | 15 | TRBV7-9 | TGTGCCAGCAGCATGGACAGGGCGGCTAATGAAAAACTGTTTTTT | CASSMDRAANEKLFF
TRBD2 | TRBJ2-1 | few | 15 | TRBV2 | TGTGCCAGCAGTGAAGCGACTAGCTTCGCCGATGAGCAGTTCTTC | CASSEATSFADEQFF
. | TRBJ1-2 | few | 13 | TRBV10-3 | TGTGCCATCAGCGGGTTGACAGGCTATGGCTACACCTTC | CAISGLTGYGYTF
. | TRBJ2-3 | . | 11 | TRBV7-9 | TGTGCCACCGATCGCGCGGAGTCGCAGTATTTT | CATDRAESQYF
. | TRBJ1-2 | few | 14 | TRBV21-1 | TGTGCCAGCAGCAAACTGACGGGGGGGTATGGCTACACCTTC | CASSKLTGGYGYTF
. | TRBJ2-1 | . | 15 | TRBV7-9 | TGTGCCAGCAGCCCCGGGTTTGGGGGATTGAGTGAGCAGTTCTTC | CASSPGFGGLSEQFF
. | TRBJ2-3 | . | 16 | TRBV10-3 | TGTGCCATCACCGACTCTTACTTTCCACGCACAGATACGCAGTATTTT | CAITDSYFPRTDTQYF
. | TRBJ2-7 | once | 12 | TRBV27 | TGTGCCGGCTCGAACGCCGGGGACGAGCAGTACTTC | CAGSNAGDEQYF
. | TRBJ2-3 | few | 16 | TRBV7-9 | TGTGCCAGCAGCTCCACCGAGGGGGGCATCGCAGATACGCAGTATTTT | CASSSTEGGIADTQYF
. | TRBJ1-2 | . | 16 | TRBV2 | TGTGCCAGCACCGAGCCCCCGGCATCCGGCTCCTATGGCTACACCTTC | CASTEPPASGSYGYTF
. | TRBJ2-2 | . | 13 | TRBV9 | TGTGCCAGCAGCGTAGACGTGACCGGGGAGCTGTTTTTT | CASSVDVTGELFF
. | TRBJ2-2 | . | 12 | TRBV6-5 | TGTGCCAGCAGTCGCTTCCACGGGGAGCTGTTTTTT | CASSRFHGELFF
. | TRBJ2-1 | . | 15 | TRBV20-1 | TGCAGTGCCGCTGTTGGCCGGAGGACCTACAATGAGCAGTTCTTC | CSAAVGRRTYNEQFF
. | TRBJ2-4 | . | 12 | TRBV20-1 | TGCAGTGCTAGAGTTGTCTCGAACATTCAGTACTTC | CSARVVSNIQYF
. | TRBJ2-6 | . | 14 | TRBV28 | TGTGCCAGCGGCATGTCTGGCGGGGCCAACGTCCTGACTTTC | CASGMSGGANVLTF
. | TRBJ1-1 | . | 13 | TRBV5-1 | TGCGCCAGCAGAGAGGGGTCGAACACTGAAGCTTTCTTT | CASREGSNTEAFF
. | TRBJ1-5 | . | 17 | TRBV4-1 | TGCGCCAGCAGCCAATCGCAGGCGAGGAATAGCAATCAGCCCCAGCATTTT | CASSQSQARNSNQPQHF
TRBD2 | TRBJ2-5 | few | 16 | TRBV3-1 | TGTGCCAGCAGCCAAGAAGTCGGGGGGGGCGGAGAGACCCAGTACTTC | CASSQEVGGGGETQYF
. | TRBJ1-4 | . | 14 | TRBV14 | TGTGCCAGCAGCCAGTCGCTGGGGAATGAAAAACTGTTTTTT | CASSQSLGNEKLFF
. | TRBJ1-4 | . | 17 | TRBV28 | TGTGCCAGCAGTCCACTTCCGGGGGGAGGGTTAAGTGAAAAACTGTTTTTT | CASSPLPGGGLSEKLFF
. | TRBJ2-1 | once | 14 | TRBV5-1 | TGCGCCAGCAGCTTGGAGTACGGGGGCAATGAGCAGTTCTTC | CASSLEYGGNEQFF
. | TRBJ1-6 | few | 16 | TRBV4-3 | TGCGCCAGCAGCCAAGATCGAGGGCGTTATAATTCACCCCTCCACTTT | CASSQDRGRYNSPLHF
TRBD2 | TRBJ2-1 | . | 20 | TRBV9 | TGTGCCAGCAGCGTCCCAAGCGGACTAGTGGGAGCGAGCTCCTACAATGAGCAGTTCTTC | CASSVPSGLVGASSYNEQFF
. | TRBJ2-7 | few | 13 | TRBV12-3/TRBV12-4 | TGTGCCAGCAGTCCAGGGTTCTACAATGAGCAGTACTTC | CASSPGFYNEQYF
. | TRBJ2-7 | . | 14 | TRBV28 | TGTGCCAGCAGTTTCCGGGGGCTTTTATACGAGCAGTACTTC | CASSFRGLLYEQYF
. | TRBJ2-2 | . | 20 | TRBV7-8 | TGTGCCAGCAGGCGTCGCGTGCGGGACGGCATCGAATCTTTTACCGGGGAGCTGTTTTTT | CASRRRVRDGIESFTGELFF
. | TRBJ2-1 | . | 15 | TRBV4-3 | TGCGCCAGCAGCCAAGGGCTAGCAGGGTTCGATGAGCAGTTCTTC | CASSQGLAGFDEQFF
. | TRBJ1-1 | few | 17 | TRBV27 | TGTGCCAGCAGTTTAAACCCCACGCAAAGGGGGGGGACTGAAGCTTTCTTT | CASSLNPTQRGGTEAFF